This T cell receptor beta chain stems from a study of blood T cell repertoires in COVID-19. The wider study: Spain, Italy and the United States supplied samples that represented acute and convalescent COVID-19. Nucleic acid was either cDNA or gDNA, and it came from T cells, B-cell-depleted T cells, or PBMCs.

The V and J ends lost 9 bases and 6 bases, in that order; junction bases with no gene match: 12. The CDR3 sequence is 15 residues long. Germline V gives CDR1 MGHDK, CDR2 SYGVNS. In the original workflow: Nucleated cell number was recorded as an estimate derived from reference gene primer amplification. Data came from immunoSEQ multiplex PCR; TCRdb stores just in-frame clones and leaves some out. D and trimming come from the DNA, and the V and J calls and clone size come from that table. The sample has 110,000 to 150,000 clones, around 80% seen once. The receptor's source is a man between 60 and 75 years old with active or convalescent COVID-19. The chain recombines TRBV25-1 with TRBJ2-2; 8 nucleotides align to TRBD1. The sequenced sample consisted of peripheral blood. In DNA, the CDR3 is TGTGCCAGAGAGAGACAGGGGCGGTCGGCCGGGGAGCTGTTTTTT. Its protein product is CARERQGRSAGELFF.